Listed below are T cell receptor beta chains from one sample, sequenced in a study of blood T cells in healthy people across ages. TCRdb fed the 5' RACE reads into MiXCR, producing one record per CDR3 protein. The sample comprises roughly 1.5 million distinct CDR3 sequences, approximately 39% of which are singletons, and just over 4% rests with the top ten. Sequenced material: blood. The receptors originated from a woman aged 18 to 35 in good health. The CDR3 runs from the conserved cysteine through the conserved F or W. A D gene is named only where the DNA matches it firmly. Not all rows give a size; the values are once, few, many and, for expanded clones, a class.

DNA: TGTGCCAGCAGTTACCCCCTAGCTGCCCAGTACTTC
CDR3: CASSYPLAAQYF
J: TRBJ2-4
V: TRBV6-6
size: .
length: 12
D: .

DNA: TGCAGCGTTGCGGCTAACTATGGCCACACCTTC
CDR3: CSVAANYGHTF
J: TRBJ1-2
V: TRBV29-1
size: .
length: 11
D: .

DNA: TGTGCCAGCAGCTTAGCGGCCACTTCCTACGAGCAGTACTTC
CDR3: CASSLAATSYEQYF
J: TRBJ2-7
V: TRBV7-6
size: .
length: 14
D: .

DNA: TGCGCCAGCAGTCAATCGTACAGGGACGGACAAGAGACCCAGTACTTC
CDR3: CASSQSYRDGQETQYF
J: TRBJ2-5
V: TRBV23-1
size: .
length: 16
D: .

DNA: TGTGCCAGCGGACAGTACACGCAGTATTTT
CDR3: CASGQYTQYF
J: TRBJ2-3
V: TRBV12-3/TRBV12-4
size: few
length: 10
D: .

DNA: TGCAGTGCTACCTCAGACAGGTACGCTGAAGCTTTCTTT
CDR3: CSATSDRYAEAFF
J: TRBJ1-1
V: TRBV20-1
size: .
length: 13
D: .

DNA: TGTGCCAGCAGCAGCCGGGATAATAATTCACCCCTCCACTTT
CDR3: CASSSRDNNSPLHF
J: TRBJ1-6
V: TRBV3-1
size: .
length: 14
D: .

DNA: TGTGCCAGCAGCTTCGGTCCGGGACTACTTAGCACAGATACGCAGTATTTT
CDR3: CASSFGPGLLSTDTQYF
J: TRBJ2-3
V: TRBV11-2
size: .
length: 17
D: TRBD2

DNA: TGTGCCAGCACCCGCGGCCGGGCCGGCTACACCTTC
CDR3: CASTRGRAGYTF
J: TRBJ1-2
V: TRBV3-1
size: .
length: 12
D: .

DNA: TGTGCCAGCAGTCCTAGTCCCCATGAGCAGTACTTC
CDR3: CASSPSPHEQYF
J: TRBJ2-7
V: TRBV12-3/TRBV12-4
size: .
length: 12
D: .

DNA: TGTGCCAGCAGTTGGAGGACTAGCGCTGACCTATCCGCCGAGCAGTACTTC
CDR3: CASSWRTSADLSAEQYF
J: TRBJ2-7
V: TRBV6-2/TRBV6-3
size: .
length: 17
D: TRBD2

DNA: TGTGCCAGCCTCAAGACAGGGTGGGAGACCCAGTACTTC
CDR3: CASLKTGWETQYF
J: TRBJ2-5
V: TRBV6-2/TRBV6-3
size: .
length: 13
D: TRBD1

DNA: TGCAGTGCTAGAGAAGGCAGGCGAAGCTCCTACGAGCAGTACTTC
CDR3: CSAREGRRSSYEQYF
J: TRBJ2-7
V: TRBV20-1
size: .
length: 15
D: .

DNA: TGCAGTGCCGAGCCGCGAATAGGTAATCAGCCCCAGCATTTT
CDR3: CSAEPRIGNQPQHF
J: TRBJ1-5
V: TRBV20-1
size: .
length: 14
D: .

DNA: TGCAGTGCACCACGAGCGGGGAGGTTAGCCTACGAGCAGTACTTC
CDR3: CSAPRAGRLAYEQYF
J: TRBJ2-7
V: TRBV20-1
size: many
length: 15
D: TRBD2

DNA: TGTGCCATCAGTGAGCGGACTAGCGGGACAGAGACCCAGTACTTC
CDR3: CAISERTSGTETQYF
J: TRBJ2-5
V: TRBV10-3
size: few
length: 15
D: TRBD2

DNA: TGTGCCAGCAGCCTATACCGAGGACAGGGCTTTACTGAAGCTTTCTTT
CDR3: CASSLYRGQGFTEAFF
J: TRBJ1-1
V: TRBV5-6
size: .
length: 16
D: TRBD1

DNA: TGTGCCAGCAGCAGGGGACAGGGAGACACTGAAGCTTTCTTT
CDR3: CASSRGQGDTEAFF
J: TRBJ1-1
V: TRBV4-1
size: many
length: 14
D: TRBD1

DNA: TGTGCCAGCAATTCCAGGGGTTTAGAGCAGTTCTTC
CDR3: CASNSRGLEQFF
J: TRBJ2-1
V: TRBV27
size: .
length: 12
D: .

DNA: TGTGCTAGTGGTTTAACTAGCATGGATACGCAGTATTTT
CDR3: CASGLTSMDTQYF
J: TRBJ2-3
V: TRBV12-5
size: .
length: 13
D: .

DNA: TGTGCCAGCAGTCCCGGGACTAGCGGGGGAGAGGCCCAGTACTTC
CDR3: CASSPGTSGGEAQYF
J: TRBJ2-5
V: TRBV12-3/TRBV12-4
size: .
length: 15
D: TRBD2

DNA: TGCAGTGCTAGAGAACCAGGAGGGAATGAAAAACTGTTTTTT
CDR3: CSAREPGGNEKLFF
J: TRBJ1-4
V: TRBV20-1
size: .
length: 14
D: .

DNA: TGTGCCAGCAGTTCGGCGGGGACGCAGTATTTT
CDR3: CASSSAGTQYF
J: TRBJ2-3
V: TRBV6-2/TRBV6-3
size: few
length: 11
D: .

DNA: TGTGCCAGCAGCTTAGTCGGACTAGCGGGAATAGATACGCAGTATTTT
CDR3: CASSLVGLAGIDTQYF
J: TRBJ2-3
V: TRBV7-2
size: .
length: 16
D: TRBD2

DNA: TGTGCCAGCAGCTCCACCGGGACTCCGAACACCGGGGAGCTGTTTTTT
CDR3: CASSSTGTPNTGELFF
J: TRBJ2-2
V: TRBV9
size: few
length: 16
D: .

DNA: TGCAAAGCGGCGGCCCACTATGAGCAGTTCTTC
CDR3: CKAAAHYEQFF
J: TRBJ2-1
V: TRBV20-1
size: .
length: 11
D: .

DNA: TGTGCCAGCAGGCTCCCATACAGGGGGCCTAATGAAAAACTGTTTTTT
CDR3: CASRLPYRGPNEKLFF
J: TRBJ1-4
V: TRBV7-9
size: few
length: 16
D: TRBD1

DNA: TGTGCCAGTTCCGACAGGCACGACACAGATACGCAGTATTTT
CDR3: CASSDRHDTDTQYF
J: TRBJ2-3
V: TRBV2
size: once
length: 14
D: .

DNA: TGTGCCAGCACCTATCGGGGGGCGGGTCAGCCCCAGCATTTT
CDR3: CASTYRGAGQPQHF
J: TRBJ1-5
V: TRBV12-3/TRBV12-4
size: .
length: 14
D: .

DNA: TGCGCCAGCAGCCACCGGGACGGACCCTCTGGGGCCAACGTCCTGACTTTC
CDR3: CASSHRDGPSGANVLTF
J: TRBJ2-6
V: TRBV4-1
size: .
length: 17
D: .

DNA: TGTGCCATAAGACAGGAGGACCAGAGGTTGGGCTATGGCTACACCTTC
CDR3: CAIRQEDQRLGYGYTF
J: TRBJ1-2
V: TRBV10-3
size: once
length: 16
D: .

DNA: TGCAGTGCTCCCCGTTTTCGAGCGGGAGCAGATACGCAGTATTTT
CDR3: CSAPRFRAGADTQYF
J: TRBJ2-3
V: TRBV20-1
size: .
length: 15
D: TRBD2

DNA: TGTGCCAGCAGGTCGAATACAGATACGCAGTATTTT
CDR3: CASRSNTDTQYF
J: TRBJ2-3
V: TRBV7-2
size: many
length: 12
D: .

DNA: TGTGCCAGCAGTTTTGACAGGACCAGGCACACTGAAGCTTTCTTT
CDR3: CASSFDRTRHTEAFF
J: TRBJ1-1
V: TRBV27
size: few
length: 15
D: .

DNA: TGCAGTGCTAGACGGATAGCGGGGGAGTACAATGAGCAGTTCTTC
CDR3: CSARRIAGEYNEQFF
J: TRBJ2-1
V: TRBV20-1
size: .
length: 15
D: TRBD2

DNA: TGTGCCAGCAGTTTTAGCGGGGGACTCTGTGAGCAGTACTTC
CDR3: CASSFSGGLCEQYF
J: TRBJ2-5
V: TRBV12-3/TRBV12-4
size: .
length: 14
D: TRBD2

DNA: TGTGCCAGCAGTCTTACCGGGGGCCCAGCCAACTATGGCTACACCTTC
CDR3: CASSLTGGPANYGYTF
J: TRBJ1-2
V: TRBV7-3
size: .
length: 16
D: .

DNA: TGTGCCAGCAGTTACTCTGGGGTTATCAGCTACGAGCAGTACTTC
CDR3: CASSYSGVISYEQYF
J: TRBJ2-7
V: TRBV6-6
size: .
length: 15
D: .

DNA: TGCAGTGCTAGAGATTGGGGACAGGGATCCGATGAGCAGTTCTTC
CDR3: CSARDWGQGSDEQFF
J: TRBJ2-1
V: TRBV20-1
size: .
length: 15
D: TRBD1

DNA: TGTGCCAGCAGTTTGCGGGGGGGGAACGGATACTACGAGCAGTACTTC
CDR3: CASSLRGGNGYYEQYF
J: TRBJ2-7
V: TRBV27
size: .
length: 16
D: TRBD2